This T cell receptor (beta chain) stems from a study of blood T cell repertoires in COVID-19. At the level of the study: Nucleic acid was either cDNA or gDNA, and it came from T cells, B-cell-depleted T cells, or PBMCs.

This clone was recorded a few times. Sequenced by immunoSEQ multiplex PCR; TCRdb stores in-frame clones only, minus some. The sample has over 300,000 clones, nearly 90% seen once; the top ten hold 6.5%. V lost 6 bases and J 5 bases, leaving 13 bases between the germline ends. The CDR3 is 12 residues long. Germline values: CDR1 SQVTM, CDR2 ANQGSEA. Material: peripheral blood. This chain connects TRBV29-1 to TRBJ1-2, with a possible D match to TRBD1 (6 bases). This TCR came from a young man with active or convalescent COVID-19. The CDR3 nucleotides are TGCAGCGTCGCCGGGACACCGTATGGCTACACCTTC. Its translation is CSVAGTPYGYTF.